This TCR beta chain was captured in a study of Ad26.COV2.S vaccination and SARS-CoV-2 variants. Study overall: Vaccine-arm donor from the placebo-controlled COV1001 Ad26.COV2.S trial. Intramuscular Ad26.COV2.S at 5x10^10 or 1x10^11 viral particles. Study-wide findings and caveats: Vaccinated and placebo-treated recipients had similar non-spike TCR breadth.

V was cut by 6 bases and J by 5 bases, with 23 bases left in between. CDR1 and CDR2 (germline): GTSNPN, SVGIG (reference sequence). The CDR3 spans 15 residues. This clone was seen only once. Its antigen is not identified. Assay: immunoSEQ multiplex PCR; the TCRdb copy retains only in-frame clones and omits some. The sample includes about 350,000 clones, 85% seen only once; the top ten take roughly 3.1%. Treatment reported: some 20 received Ad26.COV2.S at low or high dose, single or two shots; about five received placebo; per-sample allocation not given. Sampling occurred on day 63 after the first vaccine or placebo injection. Donor was an adult aged 18-55 years in Boston.

The specimen comprised peripheral blood, sampled in a trial of Ad26.COV2.S vaccine versus placebo. This chain links TRBV30 with TRBJ2-7; TRBD2 is a possible D gene (5 bases). This TCR was recovered from a person aged 18-65 years who received the Ad26.COV2.S COVID-19 vaccine or a placebo. The CDR3 protein is CACNPPQRRINEQYF. The CDR3 nucleotides read TGTGCCTGCAACCCCCCACAGCGGAGGATCAACGAGCAGTACTTC.